These 29 T cell receptor beta chains were all obtained from the same sample, sequenced in a study of cytomegalovirus exposure and HLA in healthy donors (dated by TCRdb to about 2017). Library creation used the immunoSEQ multiplex PCR assay. This immuneACCESS table, as held by TCRdb, lists in-frame sequences with V and J called but not all clones. Of the missing ones, under half trace to an unresolved V gene in checked studies; the others have no known cause. The sample table shows roughly 300,000 clones, and roughly 90% are seen once. The top ten constitute 0.92% of the sample. Sequenced: PBMCs. These TCRs come from a woman aged 18-29 years in good health and CMV-seronegative.

This chain links TRBV7-9 with TRBJ1-6; D gene uncertain. CDR1 SEHNR and CDR2 FQNEAQ come from the germline V gene (reference sequence). This CDR3 is built from 12 residues. V dropped 7 bases and J dropped 8 bases, with 9 bases sitting between them. CDR3 bases: TGTGCCAGCACCCCCCTAGATTCACCCCTCCACTTT. It encodes CASTPLDSPLHF.

The chain uses TRBV27 and TRBJ2-3; 12 nucleotides agree with TRBD2. The CDR3 has 14 amino acids. The germline gives CDR1 MNHEY, CDR2 SMNVEV (reference sequence). Trimming at V came to 5 bases and at J to 5 bases, leaving 2 bases not matched to a gene. CDR3 in amino acids: CASSLAGGLDTQYF. CDR3 bases: TGTGCCAGCAGTCTAGCGGGAGGGTTAGATACGCAGTATTTT.

This chain uses TRBV9 with TRBJ1-2; D gene unclear. CDR1 is SGDLS, CDR2 YYNGEE, per germline. The CDR3 sequence is 11 residues long. Trimming pared 5 bases from V and 2 bases from J, leaving 4 bases between. The CDR3, as DNA: TGTGCCAGCAGAAGCAACTATGGCTACACCTTC. Residues: CASRSNYGYTF.

The chain carries TRBV5-1 and TRBJ2-5; D might be TRBD2 (7 bases). The CDR3 spans 15 residues. The germline V gene encodes CDR1 SGHRS and CDR2 YFSETQ. V lost 1 base, J lost 4 bases, and 14 bases lay in between. CDR3 coding DNA: TGCGCCAGCAGCTTGTCGGGGGGCTGGGGAGAGACCCAGTACTTC. Protein product: CASSLSGGWGETQYF. Full variable domain (outside the CDR3, taken from reference TRBV5-1 and TRBJ2-5): KAGVTQTPRYLIKTRGQQVTLSCSPISGHRSVSWYQQTPGQGLQFLFEYFSETQRNKGNFPGRFSGRQFSNSRSEMNVSTLELGDSALYLCASSLSGGWGETQYFGPGTRLLVL.

The chain joins TRBV2 to TRBJ2-2; 11 bases are shared with TRBD2. J was trimmed by 5 bases and V by 4 bases; bases with no gene match: 9. Germline values: CDR1 SNHLY, CDR2 FYNNEI. CDR3 size: 17 residues. The CDR3 nucleotides are TGTGCCAGCAGTGCTATAGGACTAGCGGGTAATACCGGGGAGCTGTTTTTT. Its protein is CASSAIGLAGNTGELFF.

The chain couples TRBV25-1 to TRBJ1-2; 8 bases map to TRBD1. Germline CDR1 reads MGHDK; CDR2 reads SYGVNS. The junction had 6 bases not matched to a gene; V was cut back by 4 bases and J by 2 bases. This CDR3 is 15 amino acids long. CDR3 in amino acids: CASSGPGGGNYGYTF. The CDR3 DNA is TGTGCCAGCAGTGGGCCAGGGGGCGGGAACTATGGCTACACCTTC.

Here the CDR3 DNA reads TGTGCCAGCAGCGCCGGGACAGGGGAAGCTTTCTTT. This sequence encodes CASSAGTGEAFF. This chain uses TRBV27 with TRBJ1-1; 9 nucleotides match TRBD1. From germline, CDR1 is MNHEY and CDR2 SMNVEV (reference sequence). The J segment lost 8 bases and the V segment lost 6 bases, leaving 4 bases of the junction unmatched. The CDR3 runs 12 residues.

On this clone: The germline gene is not matched at one end of the junction; a read error may be the cause. J is TRBJ2-1 and V is TRBV6-6; 7 bases fit TRBD1. Germline V gene lookup returns CDR1 MNHNY and CDR2 SVGAGI (reference sequence). This CDR3 comprises 12 residues. The CDR3 region has the DNA TGTGCCAGCAGGCCTGGGACAGCCGCTAGGATCTTC. Its translation: CASRPGTAARIF.

The chain has TRBV9 and TRBJ2-7, with D tentatively TRBD1 (5 bases). Germline CDR1 SGDLS, CDR2 YYNGEE. Between the trimmed V and J ends, which lost 0 bases and 1 base, there was a span of 11 bases. The CDR3 has 15 residues. DNA of the CDR3: TGTGCCAGCAGCGTAGCTCCAGGGTCGTCCTACGAGCAGTACTTC. It encodes CASSVAPGSSYEQYF.

This chain links TRBV4-1 with TRBJ2-5; D not certain. V lost 1 base, J lost 5 bases, and 8 bases lay in between. The CDR3 runs to 13 residues. The germline V gene encodes CDR1 MGHRA and CDR2 YSYEKL. CDR3: CASSQAGWETQYF. The DNA of the CDR3 is TGCGCCAGCAGCCAAGCGGGTTGGGAGACCCAGTACTTC.

This clone was seen once. The same CDR3 is also encoded by other DNA sequences in this sample. The gene calls are TRBV19 and TRBJ2-7, with 9 bases fitting TRBD1. The CDR3 is made up of 14 amino acids. The V gene end was trimmed by 3 bases and the J gene end by 4 bases; junction bases not matched to a gene: 4. From germline, CDR1 is LNHDA and CDR2 SQIVND (reference sequence). As DNA, the CDR3 is TGTGCCAGTAGTATCCGGGACAGGGCATACGAGCAGTACTTC. The encoded protein is CASSIRDRAYEQYF.

The rearrangement links TRBV28 to TRBJ1-5; 7 bases align to TRBD1. From germline, CDR1 is MDHEN and CDR2 SYDVKM. The V and J ends lost 3 bases and 1 base, in that order; junction bases with no gene match: 12. This CDR3 is built from 18 residues. This chain's CDR3 is CASSLEWGTDPSNQPQHF. The DNA of the CDR3 is TGTGCCAGCAGTTTGGAATGGGGGACAGATCCGAGCAATCAGCCCCAGCATTTT.

The chain links TRBV27 to TRBJ2-3; 8 nucleotides align to TRBD2. The CDR3 covers 15 residues. CDR1 and CDR2 (germline): MNHEY, SMNVEV (reference sequence). Trimming took 2 bases from V and 1 from J; bases not matched to a gene: 2. The DNA of the CDR3 is TGTGCCAGCAGTTTAGTACTAGCGGGCACAGATACGCAGTATTTT. This encodes CASSLVLAGTDTQYF.

The V and J genes are TRBV21-1 and TRBJ1-5. TRBV21-1 is a pseudogene locus. This CDR3 has 16 residues. The CDR3 sequence is CASSKTGGLFNQPQHF. The CDR3 region has the DNA TGTGCCAGCAGCAAAACGGGCGGACTGTTCAATCAGCCCCAGCATTTT.

In this sample, this clone turned up once. J is TRBJ1-1 and V is TRBV2, with TRBD1 identical over 7 bases. This CDR3 comprises 13 residues. Germline trimming cut 9 bases from V and 1 base from J; bases unmatched to any gene: 5. Germline V gives CDR1 SNHLY, CDR2 FYNNEI. The CDR3 DNA sequence: TGTGCCAGAACCGGGACAGAGAACACTGAAGCTTTCTTT. Translated: CARTGTENTEAFF.

A single count supports this clone. This chain connects TRBV11-2 to TRBJ1-5; TRBD1 agrees at 9 bases. In germline, CDR1 is SGHAT, CDR2 FQNNGV. Losses at the gene ends were 5 bases for V and 0 bases for J; bases not matched to a gene: 14. The CDR3 contains 19 residues. CDR3 bases: TGTGCCAGCAGCCCATACCCCTGGACAGGGGCCTATAGCAATCAGCCCCAGCATTTT. Translated: CASSPYPWTGAYSNQPQHF.

As concerns this clone: Other DNA sequences in the sample encode the same CDR3. The rearrangement links TRBV9 to TRBJ2-7; maybe TRBD2 (5 bases). Germline V gene sequence: CDR1 SGDLS, CDR2 YYNGEE. This CDR3 comprises 14 residues. V lost 1 base and J lost 0, with 8 bases in between. In DNA, the CDR3 is TGTGCCAGCAGCGTATCGGGGATCTCCTACGAGCAGTACTTC. Translation gives CASSVSGISYEQYF.

The DNA for the CDR3 is TGTGCCAGCAGTAAAACGACAGGATGGGTGGAAAAACTGTTTTTT. Translating it yields CASSKTTGWVEKLFF. The chain is built from TRBV28 and TRBJ1-4; D may be TRBD1 (6 bases). The V gene's germline CDR1 is MDHEN and CDR2 SYDVKM. The V and J ends lost 5 bases and 8 bases respectively, with 18 bases between them. This CDR3 contains 15 residues. The whole variable domain, remainder taken from reference TRBV28 and TRBJ1-4, is DVKVTQSSRYLVKRTGEKVFLECVQDMDHENMFWYRQDPGLGLRLIYFSYDVKMKEKGDIPEGYSVSREKKERFSLILESASTNQTSMYLCASSKTTGWVEKLFFGSGTQLSVL.

This sequence joins TRBV7-9 and TRBJ1-5; a weak D match, TRBD1 (6 bases). Germline V lookup: CDR1 SEHNR, CDR2 FQNEAQ (reference sequence). The CDR3 has 15 residues. V was cut by 1 base and J by 6 bases, with 13 bases left in between. This CDR3 is CASSLGQGNSQPQHF. The CDR3 DNA reads as TGTGCCAGCAGCTTAGGCCAGGGGAACAGTCAGCCCCAGCATTTT.

This sequence joins TRBV4-3 and TRBJ2-3; 12 bases match TRBD2. Trimming removed 0 bases from V and 7 bases from J; junction bases left unmatched: 2. Germline CDR1 and CDR2: LGHNA and YSLEER. The CDR3 covers 15 residues. The CDR3 reads CASSQDGLAGNTQYF. Here the CDR3 DNA reads TGCGCCAGCAGCCAAGACGGACTAGCGGGAAATACGCAGTATTTT.

This chain connects TRBV6-5 to TRBJ2-2; TRBD2 is a possible D gene (6 bases). Germline values: CDR1 MNHEY, CDR2 SVGAGI. Trimming left V 4 bases short and J 5 bases short, with 14 bases between. The CDR3 is 15 residues long. The CDR3 is CASSLVTAGTGELFF. In DNA, the CDR3 is TGTGCCAGCAGTTTGGTAACGGCGGGAACCGGGGAGCTGTTTTTT.

The chain carries TRBV5-1 and TRBJ2-1, with 11 bases identical to TRBD2. The CDR3 consists of 16 residues. In germline, CDR1 is SGHRS, CDR2 YFSETQ. Trimming took 4 bases from V and 3 from J; bases not matched to a gene: 6. DNA of the CDR3: TGCGCCAGCAGCGCCTCCGGGACTAGCGGCTACAATGAGCAGTTCTTC. It encodes CASSASGTSGYNEQFF.

The rearrangement uses TRBV11-2 and TRBJ2-3, with 15 bases matching TRBD2. Germline V CDR1 and CDR2: SGHAT, FQNNGV. The length of the CDR3 is 16 residues. The V gene end was trimmed by 4 bases and the J gene end by 6 bases; junction bases not matched to a gene: 5. CDR3 bases: TGTGCCAGCAGCTCAGGGACTAGCGGGAGGTCCGATACGCAGTATTTT. Amino acid sequence: CASSSGTSGRSDTQYF.

This chain joins TRBV4-1 and TRBJ2-2, with a possible D match to TRBD1 (6 bases). V lost 6 bases and J lost 8, with 16 bases in between. Germline loops: CDR1 MGHRA, CDR2 YSYEKL. This CDR3 comprises 14 residues. The CDR3: CASRDRINRGELFF. In nucleotides, the CDR3 is TGCGCCAGCAGGGACAGAATCAATCGGGGGGAGCTGTTTTTT.

CDR3: CASSLPGTLSSYEQYF. The CDR3 DNA is TGTGCCAGCAGTTTACCCGGGACTTTGAGCTCCTACGAGCAGTACTTC. The J gene is TRBJ2-7, the V gene TRBV27, with a tentative D call TRBD2 (6 bases). Between the trimmed V and J ends, which lost 2 bases and 0 bases, there was a span of 14 bases. Germline V gives CDR1 MNHEY, CDR2 SMNVEV (reference sequence). The CDR3 is made up of 16 amino acids.

The chain joins TRBV28 to TRBJ2-1; 7 bases are shared with TRBD1. Losses at the gene ends were 5 bases for V and 3 bases for J; bases not matched to a gene: 7. The CDR3 sequence is 15 residues long. CDR1 and CDR2 (germline): MDHEN, SYDVKM. The CDR3 DNA sequence: TGTGCCAGCAGTCCTACAGGGGCTCGCTACAATGAGCAGTTCTTC. Its translation: CASSPTGARYNEQFF.

The CDR3 sequence is CASSGGLAVYNEQFF. The CDR3 DNA sequence: TGTGCCAGCAGCGGGGGACTAGCGGTCTACAATGAGCAGTTCTTC. V and J are TRBV9 and TRBJ2-1; 11 nucleotides align to TRBD2. Germline V CDR1 and CDR2: SGDLS, YYNGEE. There are 15 residues in the CDR3. J was trimmed by 3 bases and V by 3 bases; bases with no gene match: 2.

The chain carries TRBV5-4 and TRBJ2-7, with 11 bases identical to TRBD2. The CDR3 contains 15 residues. The V segment lost 4 bases and the J segment 7 bases; nucleotides outside the gene matches: 10. Germline V gene sequence: CDR1 SGHNT, CDR2 YYREEE (reference sequence). CDR3 loop: CASSQALAGAGEQYF. As DNA, the CDR3 is TGTGCCAGCAGCCAGGCACTAGCGGGAGCCGGGGAGCAGTACTTC.

V usage is TRBV6-6 and J usage is TRBJ1-1; tentative D call: TRBD1 (5 bases). V shed 6 bases and J shed 1 base, with 12 bases lying between them. Germline CDR1 reads MNHNY; CDR2 reads SVGAGI (reference sequence). There are 14 residues in the CDR3. The CDR3 DNA sequence: TGTGCCAGCAGCCAAGGGGCTACGAACACTGAAGCTTTCTTT. Its translation: CASSQGATNTEAFF.